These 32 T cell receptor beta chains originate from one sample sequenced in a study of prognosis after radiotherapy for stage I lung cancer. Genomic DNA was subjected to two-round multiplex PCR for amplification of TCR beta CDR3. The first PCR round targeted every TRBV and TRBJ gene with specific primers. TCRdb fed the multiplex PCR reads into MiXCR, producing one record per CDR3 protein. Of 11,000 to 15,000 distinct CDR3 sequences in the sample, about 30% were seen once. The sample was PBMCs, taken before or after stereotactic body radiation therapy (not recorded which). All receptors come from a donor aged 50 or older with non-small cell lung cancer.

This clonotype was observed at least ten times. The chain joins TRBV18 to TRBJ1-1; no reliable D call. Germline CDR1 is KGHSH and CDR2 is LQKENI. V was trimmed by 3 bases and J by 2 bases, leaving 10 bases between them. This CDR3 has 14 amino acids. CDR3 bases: TGTGCCAGCTCACCCAGGATCTTAAACACTGAAGCTTTCTTT. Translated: CASSPRILNTEAFF.

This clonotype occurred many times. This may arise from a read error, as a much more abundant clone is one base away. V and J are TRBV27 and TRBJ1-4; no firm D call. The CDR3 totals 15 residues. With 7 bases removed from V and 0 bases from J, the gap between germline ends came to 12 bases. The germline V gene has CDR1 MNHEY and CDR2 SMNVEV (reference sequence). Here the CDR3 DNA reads TGTGCCAGCAATTCTACCGGACCAACTAATGAAAAACTGTTTTTT. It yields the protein CASNSTGPTNEKLFF. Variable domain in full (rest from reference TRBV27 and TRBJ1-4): EAQVTQNPRYLITVTGKKLTVTCSQNMNHEYMSWYRQDPGLGLRQIYYSMNVEVTDKGDVPEGYKVSRKEKRNFPLILESPSPNQTSLYFCASNSTGPTNEKLFFGSGTQLSVL.

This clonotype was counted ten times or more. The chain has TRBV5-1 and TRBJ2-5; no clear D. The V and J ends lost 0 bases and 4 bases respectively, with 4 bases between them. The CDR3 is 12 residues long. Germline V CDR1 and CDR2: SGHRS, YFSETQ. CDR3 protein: CASSLELETQYF. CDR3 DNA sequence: TGCGCCAGCAGCTTGGAACTAGAGACCCAGTACTTC.

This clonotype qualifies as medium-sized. CDR3 nucleotide sequence: TGTGCCAGCAGCACCGGAGCGGGAACCTACAATGAGCAGTTCTTC. Amino acids: CASSTGAGTYNEQFF. The rearrangement links TRBV7-3 to TRBJ2-1, with TRBD2 matching over 7 bases. Germline CDR1 is SGHTA and CDR2 is FQGTGA. The V and J ends lost 5 bases and 2 bases, in that order; junction bases with no gene match: 6. The CDR3 is 15 residues long. Full variable domain (outside the CDR3, taken from reference TRBV7-3 and TRBJ2-1): GAGVSQTPSNKVTEKGKYVELRCDPISGHTALYWYRQSLGQGPEFLIYFQGTGAADDSGLPNDRFFAVRPEGSVSTLKIQRTERGDSAVYLCASSTGAGTYNEQFFGPGTRLTVL.

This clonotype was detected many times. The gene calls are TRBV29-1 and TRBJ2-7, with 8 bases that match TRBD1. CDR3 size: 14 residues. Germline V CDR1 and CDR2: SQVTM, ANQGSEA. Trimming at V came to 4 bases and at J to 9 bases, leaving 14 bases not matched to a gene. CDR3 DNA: TGCAGCGTTGGGACAGGGACGGGTACCACGGGGCAGTACTTC. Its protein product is CSVGTGTGTTGQYF.

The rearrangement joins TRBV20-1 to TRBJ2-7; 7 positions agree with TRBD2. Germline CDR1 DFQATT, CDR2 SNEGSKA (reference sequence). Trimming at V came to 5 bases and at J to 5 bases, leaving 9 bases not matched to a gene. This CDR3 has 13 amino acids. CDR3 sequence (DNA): TGCAGTGCTTATCCGGCAGGGAGGGACGAGCAGTACTTC. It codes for CSAYPAGRDEQYF.

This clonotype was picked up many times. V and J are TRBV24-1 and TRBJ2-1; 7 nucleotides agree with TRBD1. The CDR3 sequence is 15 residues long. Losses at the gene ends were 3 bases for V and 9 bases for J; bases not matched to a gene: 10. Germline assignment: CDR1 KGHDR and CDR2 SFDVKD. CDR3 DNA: TGTGCCACCAGTGATCGACAGGGTAGCCGGGGTGAGCAGTTCTTC. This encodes CATSDRQGSRGEQFF.

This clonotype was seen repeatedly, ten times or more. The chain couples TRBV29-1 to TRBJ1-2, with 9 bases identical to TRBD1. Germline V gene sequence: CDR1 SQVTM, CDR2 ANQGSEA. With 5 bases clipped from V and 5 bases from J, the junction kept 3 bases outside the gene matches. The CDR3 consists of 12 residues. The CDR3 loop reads CSVYDRGYGYTF. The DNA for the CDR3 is TGCAGCGTTTACGACAGGGGGTATGGCTACACCTTC.

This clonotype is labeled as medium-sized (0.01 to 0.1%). The CDR3 bases are TGTGCCAGCAGTCTTAACCTAGCGTCCGGGGAGCTGTTTTTT. It specifies CASSLNLASGELFF. The V gene is TRBV12-3 or TRBV12-4, the J gene TRBJ2-2; D perhaps matches TRBD2 (6 bases). V gave up 5 bases and J gave up 6 bases, with 13 bases separating them. This CDR3 has 14 residues.

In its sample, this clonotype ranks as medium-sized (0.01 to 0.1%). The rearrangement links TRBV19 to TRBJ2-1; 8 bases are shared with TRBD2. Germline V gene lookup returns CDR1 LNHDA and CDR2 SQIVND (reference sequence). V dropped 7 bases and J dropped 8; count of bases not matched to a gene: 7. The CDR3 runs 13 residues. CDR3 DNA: TGTGCCAGTAATAGCGGGGTTTGGGATGAGCAGTTCTTC. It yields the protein CASNSGVWDEQFF.

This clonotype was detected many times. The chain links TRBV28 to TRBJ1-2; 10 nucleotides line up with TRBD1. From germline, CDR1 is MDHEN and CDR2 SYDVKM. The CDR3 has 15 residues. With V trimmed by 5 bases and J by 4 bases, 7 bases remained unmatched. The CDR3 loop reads CASSTGTGVTYGYTF. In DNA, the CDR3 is TGTGCCAGCAGTACCGGGACAGGGGTTACCTATGGCTACACCTTC.

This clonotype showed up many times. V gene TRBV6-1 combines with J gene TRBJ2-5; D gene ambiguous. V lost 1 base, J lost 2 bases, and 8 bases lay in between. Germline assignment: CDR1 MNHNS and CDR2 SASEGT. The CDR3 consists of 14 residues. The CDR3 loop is CASSEDSKQETQYF. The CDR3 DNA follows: TGTGCCAGCAGTGAAGACAGCAAACAAGAGACCCAGTACTTC.

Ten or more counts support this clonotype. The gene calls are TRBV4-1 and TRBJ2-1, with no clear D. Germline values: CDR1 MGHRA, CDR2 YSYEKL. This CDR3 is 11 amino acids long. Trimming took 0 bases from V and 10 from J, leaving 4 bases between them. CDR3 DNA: TGCGCCAGCAGCCAAGATATCGAGCAGTTCTTC. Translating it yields CASSQDIEQFF.

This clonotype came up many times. CDR3 coding DNA: TGTGCCAGCTCACCGGGACAGTACGAGCAGTACTTC. Residues: CASSPGQYEQYF. The chain has TRBV18 and TRBJ2-7; 7 bases agree with TRBD1. The CDR3 is made up of 12 amino acids. Germline lookup yields CDR1 KGHSH and CDR2 LQKENI. V lost 3 bases and J lost 4; bases outside the gene matches: 0.

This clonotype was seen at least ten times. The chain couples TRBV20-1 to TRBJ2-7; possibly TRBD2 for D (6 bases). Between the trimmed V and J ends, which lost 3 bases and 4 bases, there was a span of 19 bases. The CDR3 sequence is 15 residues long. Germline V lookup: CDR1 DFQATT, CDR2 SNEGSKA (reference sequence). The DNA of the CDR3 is TGCAGTGCTAGCAATCCCCCCCGGGAGCGGTACGAGCAGTACTTC. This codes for CSASNPPRERYEQYF.

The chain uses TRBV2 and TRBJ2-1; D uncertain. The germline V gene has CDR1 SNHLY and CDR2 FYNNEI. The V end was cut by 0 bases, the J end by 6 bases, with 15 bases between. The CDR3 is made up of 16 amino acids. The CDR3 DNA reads TGTGCCAGCAGTGAAGCTTGGGGAATTACCTTCAATGAGCAGTTCTTC. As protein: CASSEAWGITFNEQFF.

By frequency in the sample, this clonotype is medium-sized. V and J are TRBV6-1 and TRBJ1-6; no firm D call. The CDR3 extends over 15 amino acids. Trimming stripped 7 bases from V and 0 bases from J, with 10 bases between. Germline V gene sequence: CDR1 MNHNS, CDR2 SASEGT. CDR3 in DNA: TGTGCCAGCACCCTACATGGCTCCTATAATTCACCCCTCCACTTT. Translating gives CASTLHGSYNSPLHF.

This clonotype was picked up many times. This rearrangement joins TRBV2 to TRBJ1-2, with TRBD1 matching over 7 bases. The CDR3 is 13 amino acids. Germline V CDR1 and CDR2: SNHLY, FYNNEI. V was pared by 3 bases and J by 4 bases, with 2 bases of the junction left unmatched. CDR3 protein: CASSEDRSYGYTF. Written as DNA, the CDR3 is TGTGCCAGCAGTGAGGACAGGTCCTATGGCTACACCTTC. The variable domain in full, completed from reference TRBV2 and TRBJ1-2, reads EPEVTQTPSHQVTQMGQEVILRCVPISNHLYFYWYRQILGQKVEFLVSFYNNEISEKSEIFDDQFSVERPDGSNFTLKIRSTKLEDSAMYFCASSEDRSYGYTFGSGTRLTVV.

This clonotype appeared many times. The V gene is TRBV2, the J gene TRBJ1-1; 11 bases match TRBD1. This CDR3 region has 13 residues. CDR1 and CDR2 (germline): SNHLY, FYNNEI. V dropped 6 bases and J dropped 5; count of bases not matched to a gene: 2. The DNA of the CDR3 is TGTGCCAGCAGGGGGGACAGGGGGACTGAAGCTTTCTTT. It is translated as CASRGDRGTEAFF.

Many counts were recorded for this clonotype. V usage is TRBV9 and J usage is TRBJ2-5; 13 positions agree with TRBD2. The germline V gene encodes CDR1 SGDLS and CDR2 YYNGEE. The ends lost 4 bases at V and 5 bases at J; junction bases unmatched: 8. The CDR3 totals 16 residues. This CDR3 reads CASSSRLAGGGETQYF. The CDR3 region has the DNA TGTGCCAGCAGCTCGAGACTAGCGGGAGGAGGGGAGACCCAGTACTTC.

CDR3 coding DNA: TGTGCCAGCAGCTTAGGCCCTCAGGGCGGGGGAGGCTACGAGCAGTACTTC. Translating it yields CASSLGPQGGGGYEQYF. The chain recombines TRBV9 with TRBJ2-7; 7 bases align to TRBD2. There are 17 residues in the CDR3. Per the germline V gene, CDR1 is SGDLS and CDR2 is YYNGEE. The junction had 16 bases not matched to a gene; V was cut back by 4 bases and J by 3 bases.

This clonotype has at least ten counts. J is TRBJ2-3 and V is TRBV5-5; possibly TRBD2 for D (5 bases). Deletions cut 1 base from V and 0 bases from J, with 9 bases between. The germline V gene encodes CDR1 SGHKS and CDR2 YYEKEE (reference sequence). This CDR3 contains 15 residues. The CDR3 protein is CASSLIGGSTDTQYF. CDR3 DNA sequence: TGTGCCAGCAGCTTGATTGGCGGGAGCACAGATACGCAGTATTTT.

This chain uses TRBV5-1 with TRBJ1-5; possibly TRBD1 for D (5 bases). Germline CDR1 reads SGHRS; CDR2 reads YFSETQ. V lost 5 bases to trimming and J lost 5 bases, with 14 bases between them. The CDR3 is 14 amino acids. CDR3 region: CASRYGANDQPQHF. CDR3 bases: TGCGCCAGCAGATACGGGGCAAATGATCAGCCCCAGCATTTT.

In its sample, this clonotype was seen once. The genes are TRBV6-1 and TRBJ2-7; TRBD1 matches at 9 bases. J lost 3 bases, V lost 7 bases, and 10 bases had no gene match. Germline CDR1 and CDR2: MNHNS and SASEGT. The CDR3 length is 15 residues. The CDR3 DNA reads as TGTGCCAGCACCCTGACCGGGACAGGGAGCTACGAGCAGTACTTC. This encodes CASTLTGTGSYEQYF.

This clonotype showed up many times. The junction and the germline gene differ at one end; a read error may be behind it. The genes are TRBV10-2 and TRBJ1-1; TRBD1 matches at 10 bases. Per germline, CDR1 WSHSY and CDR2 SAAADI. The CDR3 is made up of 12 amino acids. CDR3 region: CAAGTGATEAFF. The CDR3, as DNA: TGTGCCGCCGGGACAGGGGCCACTGAAGCTTTCTTT.

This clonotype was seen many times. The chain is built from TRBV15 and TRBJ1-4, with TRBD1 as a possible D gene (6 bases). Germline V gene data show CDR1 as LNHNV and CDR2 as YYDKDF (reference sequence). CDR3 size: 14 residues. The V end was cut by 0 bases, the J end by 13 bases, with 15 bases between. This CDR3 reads CATSRELGGGGLFF. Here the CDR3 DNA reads TGTGCCACCAGCAGAGAATTAGGGGGAGGGGGACTGTTTTTT.

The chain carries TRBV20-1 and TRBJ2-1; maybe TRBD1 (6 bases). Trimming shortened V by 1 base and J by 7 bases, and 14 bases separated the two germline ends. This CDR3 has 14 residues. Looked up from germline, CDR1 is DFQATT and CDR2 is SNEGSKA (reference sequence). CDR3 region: CSARGPPRGNEQFF. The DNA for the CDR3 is TGCAGTGCTAGAGGACCCCCAAGGGGGAATGAGCAGTTCTTC.

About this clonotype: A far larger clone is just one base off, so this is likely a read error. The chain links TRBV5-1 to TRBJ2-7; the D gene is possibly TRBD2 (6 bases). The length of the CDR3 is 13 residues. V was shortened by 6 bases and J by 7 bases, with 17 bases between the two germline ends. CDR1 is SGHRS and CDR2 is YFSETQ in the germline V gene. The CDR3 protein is CASTVEGFNEQYF. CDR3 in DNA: TGCGCCAGCACGGTGGAGGGTTTCAATGAGCAGTACTTC.

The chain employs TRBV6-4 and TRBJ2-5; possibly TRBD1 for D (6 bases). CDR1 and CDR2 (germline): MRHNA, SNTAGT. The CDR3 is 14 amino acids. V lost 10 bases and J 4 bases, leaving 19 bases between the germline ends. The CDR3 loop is CAIRGGQYRETQYF. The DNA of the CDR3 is TGTGCCATCCGTGGGGGCCAGTACAGAGAGACCCAGTACTTC.

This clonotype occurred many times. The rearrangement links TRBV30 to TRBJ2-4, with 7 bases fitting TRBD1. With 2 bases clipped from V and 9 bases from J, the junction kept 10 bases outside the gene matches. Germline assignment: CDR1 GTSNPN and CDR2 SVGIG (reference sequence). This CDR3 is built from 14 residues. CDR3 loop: CAWSSKGAFGIQYF. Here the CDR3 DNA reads TGTGCCTGGAGTAGTAAGGGGGCGTTTGGCATTCAGTACTTC.

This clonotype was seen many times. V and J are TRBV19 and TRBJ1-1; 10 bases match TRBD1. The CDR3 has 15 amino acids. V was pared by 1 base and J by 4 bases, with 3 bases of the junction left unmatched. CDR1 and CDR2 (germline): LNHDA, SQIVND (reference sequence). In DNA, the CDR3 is TGTGCCAGTAGTATAGGGTGGACAGGGGGCACTGAAGCTTTCTTT. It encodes CASSIGWTGGTEAFF.

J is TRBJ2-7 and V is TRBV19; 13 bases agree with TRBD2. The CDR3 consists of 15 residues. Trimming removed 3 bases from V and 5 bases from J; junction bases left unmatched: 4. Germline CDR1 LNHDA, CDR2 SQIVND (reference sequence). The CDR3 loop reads CASSIGLAGVNEQYF. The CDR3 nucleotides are TGTGCCAGTAGTATCGGACTAGCGGGAGTGAACGAGCAGTACTTC.